The 5 T cell receptor beta chains below come from one sample, sequenced in a study of Graves' ophthalmopathy and Graves' hyperthyroidism. Amplified material comprised TCR beta CDR3 regions derived from RNA transcripts. The first-round RT-PCR employed HTBI primers together with the Qiagen OneStep RT-PCR kit. A multiplex PCR was then performed as the second round. TCRdb processed the multiplex PCR reads anew with MiXCR; each CDR3 protein has one entry. This sample has hundreds of thousands of distinct CDR3 sequences; 20% to 25% occur once, and the top ten carry roughly 3.2%. The sequencing input was peripheral blood. These receptors were obtained from a woman between 18 and 29 years old with stable Graves' hyperthyroidism.

V usage is TRBV6-2 or TRBV6-3 and J usage is TRBJ1-1; D perhaps matches TRBD1 (5 bases). The germline CDR1 and CDR2 sequences are MNHEY and SVGEGT. Trimming removed 7 bases at V and 3 bases at J, with 9 bases between. This CDR3 has 12 amino acids. CDR3 protein: CASNAGHTEAFF. For the CDR3, the DNA is TGTGCCAGCAATGCGGGGCACACTGAAGCTTTCTTT.

This clonotype came up many times. The rearrangement links TRBV15 to TRBJ2-6; the D gene is possibly TRBD2 (6 bases). From germline, CDR1 is LNHNV and CDR2 YYDKDF (reference sequence). The V end lost 0 bases, the J end lost 2 bases, and 8 bases lay between the germline ends. This CDR3 comprises 16 residues. The CDR3 nucleotides are TGTGCCACCAGCAGAGAACTAGCTGCTGGGGCCAACGTCCTGACTTTC. Residues: CATSRELAAGANVLTF.

The sample holds many counts of this clonotype. This rearrangement joins TRBV20-1 to TRBJ2-7; D might be TRBD1 (5 bases). This CDR3 is 13 amino acids long. From germline, CDR1 is DFQATT and CDR2 SNEGSKA (reference sequence). The V end was cut by 8 bases, the J end by 2 bases, with 16 bases between. CDR3 loop: CSTRQTGAYEQYF. The CDR3 DNA follows: TGCAGTACCAGACAAACAGGAGCCTACGAGCAGTACTTC.

The chain carries TRBV7-3 and TRBJ2-7, with 7 bases identical to TRBD2. In germline, CDR1 is SGHTA, CDR2 FQGTGA. Trimming cost V 1 base and J 3 bases; bases outside gene matches: 9. This CDR3 comprises 16 residues. The CDR3 region has the DNA TGTGCCAGCAGCTTAAATCCGGCTAGCGGTAGCTACGAGCAGTACTTC. This translates into CASSLNPASGSYEQYF.

This clonotype was observed many times. The chain joins TRBV15 to TRBJ2-2, with D unclear. The length of the CDR3 is 13 residues. Germline lookup yields CDR1 LNHNV and CDR2 YYDKDF (reference sequence). Deletions cut 5 bases from V and 0 bases from J, with 4 bases between. Written as DNA, the CDR3 is TGTGCCACCAGCGAAGCGAACACCGGGGAGCTGTTTTTT. Its translation: CATSEANTGELFF.